This T cell receptor beta chain comes out of a study of CD8 T cells in Susac syndrome. Trimming pared 1 base from V and 4 bases from J, leaving 16 bases between. The CDR3 sequence is 16 residues long. Looked up from germline, CDR1 is LNHNV and CDR2 is YYDKDF (reference sequence). General study findings and limits: The study admitted that it had a relatively small number of individuals in its TCR sequencing and HLA analysis.

An input of roughly 0.5 to 1 ug of RNA was subjected to reverse transcription using random hexamers. Amplification of TCR beta CDR3 across 54 Vbeta and 13 Jbeta was performed with immunoSEQ multiplex PCR. One entry per CDR3 protein results from TCRdb running MiXCR on the immunoSEQ multiplex PCR reads. Of 150,000 to 200,000 distinct CDR3 sequences in the sample, around 95% were seen once. Concerning this clonotype itself: What it recognizes is unknown.

This receptor was identified in a human donor with multiple sclerosis. The V gene is TRBV15, the J gene TRBJ2-5, with a tentative D call TRBD2 (5 bases). Sequencing used CD8+ T cells from PBMCs. The CDR3 nucleotides are TGTGCCACCAGCAGAGGAGATACGGGGAATGGAGAGACCCAGTACTTC. The encoded protein is CATSRGDTGNGETQYF.